This T cell receptor beta chain was sequenced during a study of CD4 T cells in relation to SARS-CoV-2 and coronaviruses. Overall study: The restricting HLA molecule for shared crossreactive spike epitopes was mapped.

TCRdb keeps only in-frame clones here, not all; method: immunoSEQ multiplex PCR. The sample yields about 21,000 clones, 60% to 80% seen once. Germline V CDR1 and CDR2: SGHDT, YYEEEE. V lost 4 bases to trimming and J lost 1 base; unmatched junction nucleotides: 6. The CDR3 extends over 16 amino acids. Study-wide results and caveats: Crossreactivity was assessed only for spike protein, not other viral proteins.

This clone has only one observation. Its antigen is still unknown. The unexposed donors gave CD4+ T cells in about 2011-2018, prior to COVID-19. The cells were cultured for around ten days before CD4+ T cells were isolated. Cells permitting, SARS-CoV-2 S/N and four cold-coronavirus spikes were tested on unexposed-donor CD4+ T cells. Sequences were obtained from CD4+ T cells from PBMCs, cultured in vitro. The sequence was obtained from a human donor in good health. The chain couples TRBV5-6 to TRBJ2-5, with 11 bases matching TRBD1. CDR3 in amino acids: CASSIAGTGGQETQYF. DNA for the CDR3: TGTGCCAGCAGCATAGCCGGGACAGGGGGCCAAGAGACCCAGTACTTC.